This T cell receptor (beta chain) comes out of a study of identifying expanded T cells in peripheral blood. During the collection period, no donor immune events like infections were recorded. Sequenced by immunoSEQ multiplex PCR; TCRdb stores in-frame clones only, minus some. The repertoire has around 63,000 clones, more than 70% of them found once; the top ten carry 4.7%. The material sequenced was blood. The receptor was isolated from a person aged 18 to 75 in good health.

CDR3 loop: CASPDIMNTEAFF. For the CDR3, the DNA is TGCGCCAGTCCAGACATCATGAACACTGAAGCTTTCTTT. The V gene is TRBV5-1, the J gene TRBJ1-1; D uncertain. CDR3 size: 13 residues. V lost 8 bases to trimming and J lost 0 bases, with 11 bases between them. The V gene's germline CDR1 is SGHRS and CDR2 YFSETQ.